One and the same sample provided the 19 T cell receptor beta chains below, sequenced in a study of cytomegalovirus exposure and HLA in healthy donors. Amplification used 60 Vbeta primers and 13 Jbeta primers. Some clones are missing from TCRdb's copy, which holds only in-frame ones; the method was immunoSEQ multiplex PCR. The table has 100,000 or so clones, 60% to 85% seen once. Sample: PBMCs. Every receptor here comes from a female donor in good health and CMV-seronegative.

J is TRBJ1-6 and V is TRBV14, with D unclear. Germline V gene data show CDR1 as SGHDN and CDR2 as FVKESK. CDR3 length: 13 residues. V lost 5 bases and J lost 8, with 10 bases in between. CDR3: CASSSLRDSPLHF. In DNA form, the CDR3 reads TGTGCCAGCAGCAGTTTGAGGGATTCACCCCTCCACTTT.

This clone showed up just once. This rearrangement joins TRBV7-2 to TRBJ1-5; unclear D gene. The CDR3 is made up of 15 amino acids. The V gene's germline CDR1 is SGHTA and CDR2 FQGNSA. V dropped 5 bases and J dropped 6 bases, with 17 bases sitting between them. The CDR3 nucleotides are TGTGCCAGCAGCCCCACAAGAGGATTGGGTCAGCCCCAGCATTTT. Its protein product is CASSPTRGLGQPQHF.

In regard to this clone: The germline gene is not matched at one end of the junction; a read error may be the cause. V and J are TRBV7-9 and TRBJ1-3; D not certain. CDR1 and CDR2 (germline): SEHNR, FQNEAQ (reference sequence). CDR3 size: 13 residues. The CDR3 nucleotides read TGTTCCAGCAGAGGAGTTGGAGGAAACACCATATATTTT. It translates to CSSRGVGGNTIYF.

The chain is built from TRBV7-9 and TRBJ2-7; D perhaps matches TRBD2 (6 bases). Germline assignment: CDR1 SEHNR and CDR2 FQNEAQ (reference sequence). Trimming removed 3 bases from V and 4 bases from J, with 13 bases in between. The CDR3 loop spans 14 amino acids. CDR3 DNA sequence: TGTGCCAGCAGCTTTGCGGGGAAAAAATACGAGCAGTACTTC. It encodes CASSFAGKKYEQYF. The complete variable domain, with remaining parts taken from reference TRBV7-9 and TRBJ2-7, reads DTGVSQNPRHKITKRGQNVTFRCDPISEHNRLYWYRQTLGQGPEFLTYFQNEAQLEKSRLLSDRFSAERPKGSFSTLEIQRTEQGDSAMYLCASSFAGKKYEQYFGPGTRLTVT.

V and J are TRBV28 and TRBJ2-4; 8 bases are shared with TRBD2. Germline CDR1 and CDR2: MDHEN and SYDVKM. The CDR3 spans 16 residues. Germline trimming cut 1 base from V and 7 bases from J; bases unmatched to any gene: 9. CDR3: CASSLSLPGLVNIQYF. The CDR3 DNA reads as TGTGCCAGCAGTTTATCATTACCGGGACTAGTGAACATTCAGTACTTC.

The CDR3 is CASSALLNTDTQYF. CDR3 nucleotides: TGTGCCAGCAGCGCCCTACTAAACACAGATACGCAGTATTTT. This chain uses TRBV9 with TRBJ2-3; D is uncertain. The CDR3 runs 14 residues. V was shortened by 3 bases and J by 2 bases, with 10 bases between the two germline ends. Per germline, CDR1 SGDLS and CDR2 YYNGEE.

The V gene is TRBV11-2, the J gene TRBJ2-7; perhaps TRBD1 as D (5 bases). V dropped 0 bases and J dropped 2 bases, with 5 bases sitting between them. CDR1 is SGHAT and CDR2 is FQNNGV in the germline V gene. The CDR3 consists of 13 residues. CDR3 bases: TGTGCCAGCAGCTTAGACAGGGCCTACGAGCAGTACTTC. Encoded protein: CASSLDRAYEQYF.

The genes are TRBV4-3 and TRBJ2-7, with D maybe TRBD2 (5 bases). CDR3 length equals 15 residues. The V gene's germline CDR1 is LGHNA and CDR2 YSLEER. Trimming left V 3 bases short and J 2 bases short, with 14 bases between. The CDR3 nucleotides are TGCGCCAGCAGCCACGCCAGCGGATTAACCTACGAGCAGTACTTC. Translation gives CASSHASGLTYEQYF.

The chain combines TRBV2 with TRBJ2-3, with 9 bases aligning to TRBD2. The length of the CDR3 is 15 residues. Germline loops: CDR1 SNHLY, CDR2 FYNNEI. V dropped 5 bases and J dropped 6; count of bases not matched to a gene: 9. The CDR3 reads CASSPRAGGADTQYF. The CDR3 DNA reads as TGTGCCAGCAGTCCCCGGGCGGGGGGGGCGGATACGCAGTATTTT.

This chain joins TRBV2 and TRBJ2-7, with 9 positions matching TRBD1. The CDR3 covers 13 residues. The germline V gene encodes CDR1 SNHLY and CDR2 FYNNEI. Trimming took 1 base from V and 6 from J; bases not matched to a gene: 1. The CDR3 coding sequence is TGTGCCAGCAGTGAAGTGACAGGGGGCGAGCAGTACTTC. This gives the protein CASSEVTGGEQYF.

The CDR3 reads CASSQERGLHEQFF. The CDR3, as DNA: TGCGCCAGCAGCCAAGAGCGGGGATTGCATGAGCAGTTCTTC. V and J are TRBV4-3 and TRBJ2-1; D might be TRBD2 (6 bases). In germline, CDR1 is LGHNA, CDR2 YSLEER. Deletions cut 0 bases from V and 8 bases from J, with 11 bases between. The CDR3 contains 14 residues.

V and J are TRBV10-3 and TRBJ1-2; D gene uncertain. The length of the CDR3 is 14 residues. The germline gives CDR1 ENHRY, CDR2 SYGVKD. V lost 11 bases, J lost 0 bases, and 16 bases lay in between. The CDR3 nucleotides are TGTGCCCTCCGCCGAACGGGAGCTAACTATGGCTACACCTTC. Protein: CALRRTGANYGYTF.

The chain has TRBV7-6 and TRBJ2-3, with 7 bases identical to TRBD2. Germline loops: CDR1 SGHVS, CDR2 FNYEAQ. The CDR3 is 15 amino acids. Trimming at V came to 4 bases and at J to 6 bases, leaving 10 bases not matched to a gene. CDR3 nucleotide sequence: TGTGCCAGCAGCTCGACGAGCGGGGCATATGATACGCAGTATTTT. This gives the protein CASSSTSGAYDTQYF. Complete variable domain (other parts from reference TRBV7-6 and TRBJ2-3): GAGVSQSPRYKVTKRGQDVALRCDPISGHVSLYWYRQALGQGPEFLTYFNYEAQQDKSGLPNDRFSAERPEGSISTLTIQRTEQRDSAMYRCASSSTSGAYDTQYFGPGTRLTVL.

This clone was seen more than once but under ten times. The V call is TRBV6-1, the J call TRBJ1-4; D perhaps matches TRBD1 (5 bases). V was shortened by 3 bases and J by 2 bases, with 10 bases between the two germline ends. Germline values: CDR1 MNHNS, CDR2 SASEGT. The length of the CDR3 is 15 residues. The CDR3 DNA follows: TGTGCCAGCAGTGACCCCGGGGGGACTAATGAAAAACTGTTTTTT. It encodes CASSDPGGTNEKLFF.

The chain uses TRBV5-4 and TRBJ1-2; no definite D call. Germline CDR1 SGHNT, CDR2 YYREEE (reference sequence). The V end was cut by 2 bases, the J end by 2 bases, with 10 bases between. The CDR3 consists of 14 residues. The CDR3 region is CASSFNGENYGYTF. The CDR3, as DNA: TGTGCCAGCAGCTTTAACGGGGAAAACTATGGCTACACCTTC.

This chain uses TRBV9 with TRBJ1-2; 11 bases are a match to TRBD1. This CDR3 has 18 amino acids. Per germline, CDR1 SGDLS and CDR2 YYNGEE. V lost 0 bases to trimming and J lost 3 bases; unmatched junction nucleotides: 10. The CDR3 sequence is CASSVGRTGGDVDYGYTF. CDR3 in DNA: TGTGCCAGCAGCGTAGGTAGGACAGGGGGCGACGTCGACTATGGCTACACCTTC.

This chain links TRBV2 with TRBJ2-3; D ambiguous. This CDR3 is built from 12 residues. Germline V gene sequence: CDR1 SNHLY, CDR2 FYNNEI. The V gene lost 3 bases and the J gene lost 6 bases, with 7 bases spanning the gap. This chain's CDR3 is CASSEELDTQYF. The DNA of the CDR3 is TGTGCCAGCAGTGAGGAGTTGGATACGCAGTATTTT.

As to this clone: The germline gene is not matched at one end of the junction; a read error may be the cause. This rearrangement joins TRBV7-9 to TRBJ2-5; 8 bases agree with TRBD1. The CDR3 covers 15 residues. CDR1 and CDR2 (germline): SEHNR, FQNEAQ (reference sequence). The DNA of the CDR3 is TGTTCCAGCAGCTTACTGAACAGGGGGGTCGAGACCCAGTACTTC. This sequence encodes CSSSLLNRGVETQYF.

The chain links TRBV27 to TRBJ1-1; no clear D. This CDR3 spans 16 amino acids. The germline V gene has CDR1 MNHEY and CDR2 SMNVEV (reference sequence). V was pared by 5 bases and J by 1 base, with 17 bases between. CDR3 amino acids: CASSPPSIRSNTEAFF. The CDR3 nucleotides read TGTGCCAGCAGTCCCCCGTCTATCAGGTCGAACACTGAAGCTTTCTTT.